Presented here are 24 T cell receptor beta chains from one specimen sequenced in a study of T cell repertoires in cytomegalovirus infection. TCRdb re-analysed the reads in MiXCR, keeping a single row per CDR3 protein. The sample lists 200,000 to 300,000 distinct CDR3 sequences, roughly 10% occurring once. Sequencing was done on a sample of PBMCs. The receptors stem from a human donor in good health (CMV status not recorded). Some clones in this sample may be carry-over from other donors' samples.

This clonotype was recorded at least ten times. The chain recombines TRBV7-2 with TRBJ2-3; 7 nucleotides line up with TRBD1. The CDR3 has 16 residues. After removal of 0 bases from V and 1 base from J, the junction contained 4 bases not matched to a gene. Looked up from germline, CDR1 is SGHTA and CDR2 is FQGNSA. The CDR3, as DNA: TGTGCCAGCAGCTTAGCGCCAGGGGGTGGCACAGATACGCAGTATTTT. Translated, it gives CASSLAPGGGTDTQYF.

This clonotype was seen at least ten times. This chain uses TRBV7-2 with TRBJ1-4, with 8 bases fitting TRBD1. The V and J ends lost 1 base and 8 bases, in that order; junction bases with no gene match: 9. The CDR3 covers 16 residues. Germline V gene data show CDR1 as SGHTA and CDR2 as FQGNSA. CDR3 protein: CASSLDGAGGAEKLFF. For the CDR3, the DNA is TGTGCCAGCAGCTTAGATGGGGCAGGGGGCGCAGAAAAACTGTTTTTT.

This clonotype appeared many times. The CDR3 sequence: CASSRVNEQFF. In DNA form, the CDR3 reads TGTGCCAGCAGCCGCGTCAATGAGCAGTTCTTC. The chain joins TRBV7-2 to TRBJ2-1; unclear D gene. CDR1 and CDR2 (germline): SGHTA, FQGNSA. V was shortened by 5 bases and J by 6 bases, with 5 bases between the two germline ends. The CDR3 consists of 11 residues.

This clonotype came up many times. The chain recombines TRBV7-2 with TRBJ1-2; 7 bases fit TRBD1. The V and J ends lost 2 bases and 6 bases, in that order; junction bases with no gene match: 6. The CDR3 sequence is 14 residues long. Germline V gene sequence: CDR1 SGHTA, CDR2 FQGNSA. The CDR3 bases are TGTGCCAGCAGCTTACCCCGCACAGGGGATGGCTACACCTTC. It encodes CASSLPRTGDGYTF.

This clonotype occurred many times. V gene TRBV7-2 combines with J gene TRBJ1-6, with a possible D match to TRBD1 (6 bases). In germline, CDR1 is SGHTA, CDR2 FQGNSA. V shed 6 bases and J shed 7 bases, with 13 bases lying between them. The CDR3 has 14 amino acids. The CDR3 sequence is CASRPDSRNSPLHF. CDR3 nucleotides: TGTGCCAGCAGACCGGACAGTAGGAATTCACCCCTCCACTTT.

This clonotype was detected many times. The chain couples TRBV19 to TRBJ2-2, with D maybe TRBD1 (6 bases). Trimming took 6 bases from V and 5 from J, leaving 10 bases between them. Germline CDR1 and CDR2: LNHDA and SQIVND (reference sequence). This CDR3 comprises 13 residues. The CDR3 region has the DNA TGTGCCAGTAGGGAGAGGGGGACCGGGGAGCTGTTTTTT. Translation gives CASRERGTGELFF.

This chain connects TRBV28 to TRBJ1-1; D remains ambiguous. Trimming removed 6 bases from V and 11 bases from J, with 16 bases in between. The CDR3 is 12 amino acids. CDR1 and CDR2 from the germline V gene are MDHEN and SYDVKM. The CDR3 loop is CASSITATWAFF. The CDR3 bases are TGTGCCAGCAGCATAACAGCGACATGGGCTTTCTTT.

Many counts were recorded for this clonotype. The chain joins TRBV24-1 to TRBJ2-1, with 7 bases lining up with TRBD2. The ends lost 7 bases at V and 5 bases at J; junction bases unmatched: 19. The CDR3 totals 18 residues. Germline CDR1 is KGHDR and CDR2 is SFDVKD. CDR3 sequence: CATSGGSPGPGGHNEQFF. DNA of the CDR3: TGTGCCACCAGCGGGGGGTCTCCGGGACCTGGGGGACACAATGAGCAGTTCTTC.

This clonotype was seen ten or more times. The CDR3 region is CASSNTGIPASPLHF. CDR3 nucleotide sequence: TGTGCCAGCAGCAACACAGGGATTCCGGCTTCACCCCTCCACTTT. The chain couples TRBV7-2 to TRBJ1-6, with D tentatively TRBD1 (6 bases). The CDR3 runs 15 residues. Looked up from germline, CDR1 is SGHTA and CDR2 is FQGNSA. V shed 5 bases and J shed 9 bases, with 17 bases lying between them. Full variable domain (remainder filled in from reference TRBV7-2 and TRBJ1-6): GAGVSQSPSNKVTEKGKDVELRCDPISGHTALYWYRQSLGQGLEFLIYFQGNSAPDKSGLPSDRFSAERTGGSVSTLTIQRTQQEDSAVYLCASSNTGIPASPLHFGNGTRLTVT.

The sample holds many counts of this clonotype. The gene calls are TRBV7-9 and TRBJ1-6; D might be TRBD1 (5 bases). CDR1 is SEHNR, CDR2 FQNEAQ, per germline (reference sequence). Trimming removed 5 bases at V and 10 bases at J, with 15 bases between. The CDR3 is 14 residues long. The CDR3 sequence: CASSRGGVGSPLHF. The CDR3 nucleotides read TGTGCCAGCAGCCGGGGGGGGGTAGGGTCACCCCTCCACTTT.

This clonotype was observed at least ten times. V and J are TRBV7-2 and TRBJ1-6; D gene uncertain. Trimming stripped 2 bases from V and 5 bases from J, with 13 bases between. Germline V gene lookup returns CDR1 SGHTA and CDR2 FQGNSA. The CDR3 totals 16 residues. The CDR3 nucleotides read TGTGCCAGCAGCTTAAGTGGACGGGGAAATAATTCACCCCTCCACTTT. Amino acids: CASSLSGRGNNSPLHF. Full variable domain (rest looked up from reference TRBV7-2 and TRBJ1-6): GAGVSQSPSNKVTEKGKDVELRCDPISGHTALYWYRQSLGQGLEFLIYFQGNSAPDKSGLPSDRFSAERTGGSVSTLTIQRTQQEDSAVYLCASSLSGRGNNSPLHFGNGTRLTVT.

This clonotype was seen repeatedly, ten times or more. V gene TRBV7-2 combines with J gene TRBJ2-7; 8 nucleotides agree with TRBD1. Germline values: CDR1 SGHTA, CDR2 FQGNSA. The CDR3 has 12 amino acids. The J segment lost 4 bases and the V segment lost 7 bases, leaving 3 bases of the junction unmatched. The CDR3 loop reads CASNDRGYEQYF. For the CDR3, the DNA is TGTGCCAGCAACGACAGGGGATACGAGCAGTACTTC.

This clonotype was recorded at least ten times. It is unclear where the CDR3 begins or ends on the DNA, so no DNA is shown, and the CDR3 is as TCRdb lists it. This CDR3 is CASSFGPGRTDTQYF. The rearrangement uses TRBV7-9 and TRBJ2-3; the tabulated D call, TRBD1, remains unverified against the DNA. The germline CDR1 and CDR2 sequences are SEHNR and FQNEAQ (reference sequence). The CDR3 length is 15 residues, termini included.

There are many counts of this clonotype. The chain has TRBV7-8 and TRBJ2-7, with TRBD2 identical over 7 bases. V shed 0 bases and J 3 bases; nucleotides not matched to a gene: 5. This CDR3 spans 15 amino acids. Per the germline V gene, CDR1 is SGHVS and CDR2 is FQNEAQ. DNA of the CDR3: TGTGCCAGCAGCTTAGCCCTAGCGGATAACTACGAGCAGTACTTC. Its translation: CASSLALADNYEQYF.

This clonotype came up many times. J is TRBJ2-5 and V is TRBV7-2; D call uncertain. CDR3 length: 11 amino acids. The V end was cut by 5 bases, the J end by 4 bases, with 5 bases between. Germline V gene data show CDR1 as SGHTA and CDR2 as FQGNSA. The CDR3 region is CASSPLETQYF. CDR3 nucleotides: TGTGCCAGCAGCCCCTTAGAGACCCAGTACTTC.

This clonotype has just a few counts. This sequence joins TRBV12-3 or TRBV12-4 and TRBJ2-7; D gene unclear. V lost 1 base and J 2 bases, leaving 9 bases between the germline ends. The CDR3 loop spans 14 amino acids. The DNA for the CDR3 is TGTGCCAGCAGTTTAGTTTTGGGGACCTACGAGCAGTACTTC. As protein: CASSLVLGTYEQYF.

This clonotype showed up many times. This chain connects TRBV7-2 to TRBJ1-6; unclear D gene. With 0 bases removed from V and 9 bases from J, the gap between germline ends came to 12 bases. CDR1 is SGHTA and CDR2 is FQGNSA in the germline V gene. This CDR3 has 15 residues. The CDR3 here is CASSLAPDTRSPLHF. CDR3 in DNA: TGTGCCAGCAGCTTAGCGCCAGACACGCGTTCACCCCTCCACTTT.

This clonotype was detected ten times or more. The J gene is TRBJ2-6, the V gene TRBV12-3 or TRBV12-4; 12 bases match TRBD1. The CDR3 totals 18 residues. The trim removed 5 bases at V and 0 bases at J, leaving 5 bases unmatched. The CDR3 sequence: CASSIPGQGASGANVLTF. CDR3 DNA sequence: TGTGCCAGCAGTATTCCGGGACAGGGGGCCTCTGGGGCCAACGTCCTGACTTTC.

This clonotype was seen a few times. This rearrangement joins TRBV4-2 to TRBJ1-1, with D possibly TRBD1 on 5 matching bases. Germline CDR1 LGHNA, CDR2 YNFKEQ. The ends were cut back, 4 bases at V and 10 bases at J, with 19 bases in the middle. This CDR3 contains 14 residues. DNA of the CDR3: TGTGCCAGCAGCCCGCGCGGGACCGCCGGGGTAGCTTTCTTT. It encodes CASSPRGTAGVAFF.

Only a few counts were recorded for this clonotype. The gene calls are TRBV12-3 or TRBV12-4 and TRBJ1-5, with 9 bases lining up with TRBD1. The CDR3 covers 15 residues. V lost 5 bases and J lost 6; bases outside the gene matches: 8. CDR3 nucleotides: TGTGCCAGCAGTAGTACAGGGGGCTCGGGTCAGCCCCAGCATTTT. Amino acids: CASSSTGGSGQPQHF.

This chain uses TRBV7-6 with TRBJ2-2; D unclear. Germline-derived CDR1 and CDR2 are SGHVS and FNYEAQ. The CDR3 sequence is 13 residues long. Trimming stripped 6 bases from V and 5 bases from J, with 10 bases between. In nucleotides, the CDR3 is TGTGCCAGCAGGTACCTTGTGACCGGGGAGCTGTTTTTT. This codes for CASRYLVTGELFF.

This clonotype appeared many times. This sequence joins TRBV7-6 and TRBJ2-3; 9 bases are a match to TRBD1. Trimming cost V 4 bases and J 3 bases; bases outside gene matches: 8. This CDR3 is built from 16 residues. CDR1 is SGHVS, CDR2 FNYEAQ, per germline. Written as DNA, the CDR3 is TGTGCCAGCAGCTGGGGACAGGGCATGGGGACAGATACGCAGTATTTT. Protein product: CASSWGQGMGTDTQYF.

V and J are TRBV7-3 and TRBJ1-1; TRBD1 is a possible D gene (5 bases). The CDR3 is 14 amino acids. V was clipped by 1 base and J by 2 bases, with 8 bases between them. Germline V gives CDR1 SGHTA, CDR2 FQGTGA. CDR3 in DNA: TGTGCCAGCAGCTTAAACGGGGGTAACACTGAAGCTTTCTTT. Its protein is CASSLNGGNTEAFF.

The table lists this clonotype with many counts. This chain connects TRBV7-8 to TRBJ2-7; 8 bases map to TRBD2. CDR3 length: 13 amino acids. The germline V gene encodes CDR1 SGHVS and CDR2 FQNEAQ. V dropped 9 bases and J dropped 7; count of bases not matched to a gene: 11. The CDR3 spells CASETAGAGEQYF. The CDR3 DNA reads as TGTGCCAGTGAGACAGCGGGAGCGGGTGAGCAGTACTTC.